This section outlines one T cell receptor beta chain sequence together with its context. Looked up from germline, CDR1 is SGHTA and CDR2 is FQGNSA. V was clipped by 1 base and J by 1 base; unmatched bases: 3. The CDR3 has 15 amino acids. The data derive from a study of cytomegalovirus exposure and HLA in healthy donors. Primers included in the PCR were 60 Vbeta and 13 Jbeta primers. The repertoire was sequenced with immunoSEQ multiplex PCR; TCRdb's copy has only in-frame clones and lacks some. The sample consists of about 60,000 clones, 60% to 85% of them appearing once. The gene calls are TRBV7-2 and TRBJ2-7; 8 positions match TRBD1. The sample was PBMCs. The receptor's source is a woman in her thirties or forties in good health and CMV-seropositive. Written as DNA, the CDR3 is TGTGCCAGCAGCTTAGACGGACAGGGTTCCTACGAGCAGTACTTC. This translates into CASSLDGQGSYEQYF.